This TCR beta chain was identified in a study of T cells after yellow fever vaccination. Study at large: When fractions had low cell numbers, they were prepared with SMART-Seq v4 Ultra Low Input. Overall study results and limits: A minor fraction of clonotypes spanned both CD4 and CD8 compartments. Primary-vaccination clones mostly resurfaced post-booster (more than 95% CD4, more than 85% CD8).

Concerning this clonotype itself: As yet, its antigen is unknown.

There are 15 residues in the CDR3. Germline loops: CDR1 DFQATT, CDR2 SNEGSKA (reference sequence). Trimming cost V 6 bases and J 7 bases; bases outside gene matches: 14. Researchers made TCR cDNA using 5'RACE template switching, and this step added a universal primer site and UMIs. Using its own MiXCR run on the 5' RACE reads, TCRdb lists one record per CDR3 protein. The data show around 340,000 distinct CDR3 sequences, with around 13% seen just once and 3.2% held by the top ten. The TCR was taken from a man aged 18 to 29 who received the YFV17D yellow fever vaccine. Sequences were derived from CD4+ T cells sorted from PBMCs, sampled 15 days after the yellow fever booster vaccination. The chain joins TRBV20-1 to TRBJ2-3; 9 bases fit TRBD1. The CDR3 DNA follows: TGCAGTGCCACCGACCGGGACAGGGCGGTACATACGCAGTATTTT. This codes for CSATDRDRAVHTQYF.